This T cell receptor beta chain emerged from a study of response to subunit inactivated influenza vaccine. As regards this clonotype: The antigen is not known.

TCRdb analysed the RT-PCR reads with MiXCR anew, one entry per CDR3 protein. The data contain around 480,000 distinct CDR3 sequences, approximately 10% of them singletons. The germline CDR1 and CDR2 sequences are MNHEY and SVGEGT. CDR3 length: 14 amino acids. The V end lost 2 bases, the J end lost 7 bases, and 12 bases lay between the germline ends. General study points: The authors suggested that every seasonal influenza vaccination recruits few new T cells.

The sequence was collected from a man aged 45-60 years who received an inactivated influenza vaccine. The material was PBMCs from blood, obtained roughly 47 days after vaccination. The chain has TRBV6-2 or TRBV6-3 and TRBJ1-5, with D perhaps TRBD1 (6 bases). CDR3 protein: CASSYPGGAQPQHF. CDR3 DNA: TGTGCCAGCAGTTACCCTGGGGGGGCGCAGCCCCAGCATTTT.